This T cell receptor beta chain was obtained from a study of human CD4 T cells and Enterobacteriaceae (TCRdb year 2020). Study-wide findings and limitations: Ex vivo, broadly cross-reactive clonotypes appeared more expanded than specific ones, with 11 of 19 and about 60% of the roughly 34 in the top 5%. The reactivity of ex vivo clonotypes was inferred solely by matching the nucleotide sequences of those clonotypes to CFSE-low cultures from the same donors.

V loses 7 bases at its end and J loses 6 bases; junction bases beyond the gene matches: 5. The CDR3, cysteine through phenylalanine, is 14 amino acids long. Only CDR3 DNA remains: 42 bases, in frame from the first base. The germline V gene supplies CDR1 SNHLY and CDR2 FYNNEI. Ex vivo total memory CD4+ samples were sequenced at deep level, with detection sensitivity of one cell in 200,000. Genomic DNA was extracted from cell pellets with the QIAamp DNA Micro Kit, and its quantity and purity were checked by spectrophotometry. The immunoSEQ multiplex PCR assay was used to amplify the TCR Vbeta CDR3 regions. The Illumina HiSeq platform was used to sequence the amplicons. The retrieved sequences were 87 nucleotides in length and included the CDR3 region. For the original study's pipeline: A clonotype was defined as a unique productive TCR Vbeta nucleotide sequence and was quantified by productive template frequency from ImmunoSEQ Analyzer V3.0. Expanded clonotypes were defined using a threshold set at the top 5th percentile of each repertoire ranked by frequency. Repertoire overlap was computed as Chao-Jaccard with the R package fossil and visualized by nonmetric multidimensional scaling with the R package MASS. Held by TCRdb, this immuneACCESS table contains in-frame sequences only and omits some clones. Under half of the omission traces to an unresolved V gene where checked; the cause of the rest is unknown. The V and J calls and clone size were taken over from that table, and D and trimming were inferred from the DNA. Within this sample are some 29,000 clones, with approximately 82% of them counted one time only. Of the sample, over 1.5% is held by the ten largest clones.

Memory CD4+ T cells, defined as all CD4+ cells except CD45RA+CCR7+CD95- naive cells, were FACS-sorted on a FACSAria III to over 98% purity. Blood from healthy donors was obtained from blood donation centers in Switzerland. Positive selection with CD4 and CD14 magnetic microbeads was used to enrich total CD4+ T cells and monocytes. CD8+, CD14+, CD16+, CD56+, CD19+ and CD25-bright cells were excluded prior to sorting. In a couple of blood donors, total memory CD4+ T cells were sequenced directly ex vivo to assess in vivo expansion of bacteria-reactive clonotypes. Isolation of peripheral blood mononuclear cells from donor blood was performed with Ficoll-Paque Plus. A remark on this clone: Its specific antigen is unknown. No base quality information exists; no much larger clone differs at one position.

This sequence originates from a human donor in good health. The sequenced sample was memory CD4+ T cells from blood. The sample's cell subset or site label, decoded: total memory CD4 T cells sorted directly ex vivo, unstimulated. The chain joins TRBV2 to TRBJ2-7, with TRBD2 identical over 14 junction bases. The bases read TGTGCCAGCATATCGACTAGCGGGAGGGGCGAGCAGTACTTC. This encodes CASISTSGRGEQYF.